This note documents a single T cell receptor beta chain sequence. Its antigen is unknown. No base-level quality is on record; no much larger clone is a single base apart. Whole blood was collected in K2EDTA tubes by collaborating institutions according to the institutions' own protocols. For TCRbeta analysis, collaborators shipped samples as frozen whole blood, isolated PBMCs, or DNA extracted from either of those sample types. TCRbeta CDR3 regions were amplified from genomic DNA by means of the immunoSEQ Assay, a bias-controlled multiplex PCR. From the authors' description of their analysis: Nucleated cell counts per sample were estimated from amplification of reference gene primers within the assay. To quantify the absolute abundance of each unique TCRbeta CDR3 rearrangement, sequence reads were collapsed and filtered. For each sample, productive Simpson clonality was calculated as the square root of Simpson's diversity index across productive rearrangements. TCRdb stores this immuneACCESS table with in-frame sequences only. Part of the clones is absent; in the studies checked, under half of the shortfall reflects unresolved V genes, and no reason is known for the rest. V, J and clone size reflect that table, while D and trimming were determined from the DNA. Within this sample are roughly 190,000 clones, with around 84% of them counted one time only. Jointly, the top ten make up around 14% of the sample.

The CDR3 runs 14 residues from the cysteine to the phenylalanine. The retained sequence is limited to the CDR3, 42 bases, with the frame set at the first base. CDR1 and CDR2, looked up from the germline V gene (reference sequence), are GTSNPN and SVGIG. The V end loses 1 base and the J end loses 7 bases, and a stretch of 14 bases separates them. The sample is drawn from a study of blood T cell repertoires in COVID-19 (dated by TCRdb to between 2020 and 2021). With respect to the entire study: Samples from collaborators originated in the United States, Italy and Spain and spanned both the acute and convalescent phases of COVID-19. The prospective study material was composed of cDNA or gDNA derived from T cells, B-cell-depleted T cells, or PBMCs. Deeply sampled blood TCRbeta repertoires from subjects exposed to, actively infected with, or recovered from COVID-19 were included in the dataset. A freely available public database, intended as a resource for researchers studying the immune response to SARS-CoV-2, is where the repertoires were released. Samples came from the ongoing ImmuneRACE study (first 160 participants) plus 1,254 subjects from 6 global collaborators. A de-identified subject ID, COVID-19 status, age in years and sex were almost always included in the sample metadata. Where HLA class I and class II types were available, the types were taken from metadata supplied by the sample provider, not from assay-based typing.

Study-level results and caveats: Clinical and demographic metadata were provided uncurated, with the amount varying by source and participant.

Specimen: peripheral blood. This sequence uses TRBV30 and TRBJ1-5; the D gene is unclear. The receptor was isolated from a man aged 25-45 years with active or convalescent COVID-19. CDR3 reads: CAWSALGGLQPQHF. Here is the DNA: TGTGCCTGGAGTGCCCTAGGAGGGCTCCAGCCCCAGCATTTT.